A single sample is the source of the 28 T cell receptor beta chains below, sequenced in a study of a mutant IDH1 vaccine in newly diagnosed glioma. Some clones are missing from TCRdb's copy, which holds only in-frame ones; the method was immunoSEQ multiplex PCR. The sample records tens of thousands of clones, 80% being singletons. These receptors have no known antigen. Specified time point: week 23, last vaccination. The investigators gave 300 ug of mutant IDH1 20-mer peptide in each vaccine dose, together with topical imiquimod. The sample consisted of PBMCs, taken from a glioma patient whose treatment included an IDH1 peptide vaccine. The source is a man aged 40-50 years with glioma.

In its sample, this clone was seen once. The chain uses TRBV11-2 and TRBJ2-3, with D perhaps matching TRBD2 (5 bases). Germline values: CDR1 SGHAT, CDR2 FQNNGV. This CDR3 is 14 amino acids long. The V and J ends lost 5 bases and 5 bases respectively, with 14 bases between them. As DNA, the CDR3 is TGTGCCAGCAGCGACGGGGTCGTAGGAGATACGCAGTATTTT. As protein: CASSDGVVGDTQYF. The whole variable domain, filled in from reference TRBV11-2 and TRBJ2-3, reads EAGVAQSPRYKIIEKRQSVAFWCNPISGHATLYWYQQILGQGPKLLIQFQNNGVVDDSQLPKDRFSAERLKGVDSTLKIQPAKLEDSAVYLCASSDGVVGDTQYFGPGTRLTVL.

This rearrangement joins TRBV19 to TRBJ1-1; 8 nucleotides agree with TRBD1. The germline V gene encodes CDR1 LNHDA and CDR2 SQIVND (reference sequence). V dropped 3 bases and J dropped 5; count of bases not matched to a gene: 11. The CDR3 has 16 residues. Here the CDR3 DNA reads TGTGCCAGTAGTATTGGGGCAGGGGGCTCGAGGACTGAAGCTTTCTTT. Translated, it gives CASSIGAGGSRTEAFF. Filled out from reference TRBV19 and TRBJ1-1, the complete variable domain reads DGGITQSPKYLFRKEGQNVTLSCEQNLNHDAMYWYRQDPGQGLRLIYYSQIVNDFQKGDIAEGYSVSREKKESFPLTVTSAQKNPTAFYLCASSIGAGGSRTEAFFGQGTRLTVV.

The genes are TRBV11-2 and TRBJ2-6; 9 bases align to TRBD1. CDR3 size: 18 residues. CDR1 is SGHAT, CDR2 FQNNGV, per germline. V lost 4 bases, J lost 1 base, and 8 bases stayed unmatched. The CDR3 sequence is CASSWPGQGKSGANVLTF. In nucleotides, the CDR3 is TGTGCCAGCAGCTGGCCGGGACAGGGCAAGTCTGGGGCCAACGTCCTGACTTTC.

The chain uses TRBV4-1 and TRBJ2-7; D may correspond to TRBD1 or TRBD2 (5 bases each). The CDR3 consists of 14 residues. Deletions cut 4 bases from V and 5 bases from J, with 15 bases between. CDR1 MGHRA and CDR2 YSYEKL come from the germline V gene. The CDR3 loop reads CASSRGFEGNEQYF. CDR3 DNA: TGCGCCAGCAGCCGAGGATTCGAGGGGAACGAGCAGTACTTC.

The CDR3 DNA follows: TGTGCCAGCAGTGCGGCGGGGGGTGGGGAGACCCAGTACTTC. It codes for CASSAAGGGETQYF. The J gene is TRBJ2-5, the V gene TRBV6-5; the match to TRBD2 covers 8 bases. In germline, CDR1 is MNHEY, CDR2 SVGAGI. The CDR3 spans 14 residues. V lost 5 bases and J lost 5; bases outside the gene matches: 7.

This clone was seen once. The V gene is TRBV6-1, the J gene TRBJ2-6, with 7 bases lining up with TRBD1. The V gene end was trimmed by 10 bases and the J gene end by 19 bases; junction bases not matched to a gene: 13. Germline CDR1 and CDR2: MNHNS and SASEGT. The CDR3 loop spans 11 amino acids. CDR3 DNA: TGTGCCAACGCGTCCGTCGGGACAGTAACTTTC. Protein product: CANASVGTVTF.

The chain joins TRBV5-4 to TRBJ1-1; D ambiguous. Between the trimmed V and J ends, which lost 4 bases and 1 base, there was a span of 11 bases. The length of the CDR3 is 14 residues. CDR1 and CDR2 from the germline V gene are SGHNT and YYREEE (reference sequence). CDR3 coding DNA: TGTGCCAGCAGCCCCGGCGCAGGGAACACTGAAGCTTTCTTT. Residues: CASSPGAGNTEAFF.

The rearrangement links TRBV10-1 to TRBJ1-3, with D hard to call. Trimming took off 6 bases at V and 1 base at J, with 10 bases between the two ends. CDR1 WNHNN and CDR2 SYGVQD come from the germline V gene (reference sequence). The CDR3 length is 14 residues. CDR3 DNA: TGCGCCAGCAGCGCCGCGGCTTCTGGAAACACCATATATTTT. Its protein is CASSAAASGNTIYF.

The chain combines TRBV6-1 with TRBJ2-7; 12 bases agree with TRBD1. Germline values: CDR1 MNHNS, CDR2 SASEGT. This CDR3 has 14 residues. Unmatched junction bases numbered 5, after V lost 7 bases and J lost 4 bases. This CDR3 reads CASNRDRGRYEQYF. CDR3 in DNA: TGTGCCAGCAACCGGGACAGGGGGCGATACGAGCAGTACTTC.

The DNA for the CDR3 is TGTGCCAGCAGTGAAGGTCCTGGGTGGACGGCCCCGCTCGGCTATGGCTACACCTTC. Its protein is CASSEGPGWTAPLGYGYTF. J is TRBJ1-2 and V is TRBV2; D unresolved. The CDR3 is 19 amino acids. Germline CDR1 is SNHLY and CDR2 is FYNNEI. V gave up 1 base and J gave up 4 bases, with 25 bases separating them. The complete variable domain, with remaining parts taken from reference TRBV2 and TRBJ1-2, reads EPEVTQTPSHQVTQMGQEVILRCVPISNHLYFYWYRQILGQKVEFLVSFYNNEISEKSEIFDDQFSVERPDGSNFTLKIRSTKLEDSAMYFCASSEGPGWTAPLGYGYTFGSGTRLTVV.

On this clone itself: The junction shows a germline mismatch at one end, possibly a read error. The chain is built from TRBV7-7 and TRBJ2-1, with no clear D. Germline V gene data show CDR1 as SSHAT and CDR2 as FNYEAQ (reference sequence). The CDR3 contains 15 residues. The CDR3 DNA reads TGTGCTAGCAGCCCGAACACAATAAGATACAATGAGCAGTTCTTC. Protein product: CASSPNTIRYNEQFF.

The chain is built from TRBV6-5 and TRBJ2-7; 9 bases agree with TRBD2. V was pared by 3 bases and J by 3 bases, with 6 bases of the junction left unmatched. CDR3 length: 15 residues. Germline V gene data show CDR1 as MNHEY and CDR2 as SVGAGI. The CDR3, as DNA: TGTGCCAGCAGTTATGCCAGCGGGGGGATCTACGAGCAGTACTTC. It specifies CASSYASGGIYEQYF.

This chain uses TRBV29-1 with TRBJ2-5; D is possibly TRBD2 (7 bases). CDR1 is SQVTM, CDR2 ANQGSEA, per germline. The CDR3 extends over 15 amino acids. V was clipped by 7 bases and J by 5 bases, with 23 bases between them. CDR3 sequence reads: CSAQTGRGTGETQYF. The CDR3 nucleotides read TGCAGCGCACAAACAGGGAGGGGGACTGGGGAGACCCAGTACTTC. Full variable domain (missing parts from reference TRBV29-1 and TRBJ2-5): SAVISQKPSRDICQRGTSLTIQCQVDSQVTMMFWYRQQPGQSLTLIATANQGSEATYESGFVIDKFPISRPNLTFSTLTVSNMSPEDSSIYLCSAQTGRGTGETQYFGPGTRLLVL.

This clone was observed once. The J gene is TRBJ2-2, the V gene TRBV14, with a tentative D call TRBD2 (6 bases). The CDR3 sequence is 16 residues long. The germline CDR1 and CDR2 sequences are SGHDN and FVKESK. V lost 1 base, J lost 4 bases, and 13 bases lay in between. The CDR3 region has the DNA TGTGCCAGCAGCCAAGGGAGGGCCAAGATCACCGGGGAGCTGTTTTTT. It translates to CASSQGRAKITGELFF.

The CDR3 protein is CASRQGGNQPQHF. The CDR3 bases are TGTGCCAGCAGACAGGGGGGCAATCAGCCCCAGCATTTT. V usage is TRBV6-1 and J usage is TRBJ1-5; 8 bases align to TRBD1. The germline gives CDR1 MNHNS, CDR2 SASEGT. The CDR3 runs to 13 residues. Trimming at V came to 6 bases and at J to 2 bases, leaving 0 bases not matched to a gene.

J is TRBJ2-7 and V is TRBV6-6; D may match TRBD1 or TRBD2 (5 bases each). Germline values: CDR1 MNHNY, CDR2 SVGAGI (reference sequence). The CDR3 is made up of 14 amino acids. V was cut by 7 bases and J by 0 bases, with 13 bases left in between. The DNA for the CDR3 is TGTGCCAGCAAGGGGACGGGAAGCTCCTACGAGCAGTACTTC. Protein product: CASKGTGSSYEQYF.

The chain links TRBV29-1 to TRBJ1-3; D may be TRBD1 (5 bases). The length of the CDR3 is 14 residues. Germline V gene lookup returns CDR1 SQVTM and CDR2 ANQGSEA. The CDR3 nucleotides are TGCAGTACATCGGGGGACCTCTCTGGAAACACCATATATTTT. Translating it yields CSTSGDLSGNTIYF.

The genes are TRBV7-9 and TRBJ2-2; maybe TRBD2 (7 bases). Germline values: CDR1 SEHNR, CDR2 FQNEAQ (reference sequence). The CDR3 loop spans 16 amino acids. V lost 2 bases, J lost 0 bases, and 10 bases lay in between. DNA for the CDR3: TGTGCCAGCAGCTTATCGGGGGGCGCGAACACCGGGGAGCTGTTTTTT. Protein product: CASSLSGGANTGELFF.

This chain joins TRBV7-8 and TRBJ1-5; 9 bases agree with TRBD1. The germline V gene has CDR1 SGHVS and CDR2 FQNEAQ. The CDR3 is 14 residues long. J lost 15 bases, V lost 0 bases, and 9 bases had no gene match. DNA for the CDR3: TGTGCCAGCAGCTTAGCCGGGGGGACAGGGTGGCGGCATTTT. This sequence encodes CASSLAGGTGWRHF.

The rearrangement joins TRBV13 to TRBJ1-4; 8 bases fit TRBD1. CDR1 is PRHDT, CDR2 FYEKMQ, per germline (reference sequence). J was trimmed by 5 bases and V by 1 base; bases with no gene match: 6. This CDR3 has 16 amino acids. CDR3: CASSLAQGATNEKLFF. The CDR3, as DNA: TGTGCCAGCAGCTTAGCGCAGGGGGCGACGAATGAAAAACTGTTTTTT. Full variable domain (missing parts from reference TRBV13 and TRBJ1-4): AAGVIQSPRHLIKEKRETATLKCYPIPRHDTVYWYQQGPGQDPQFLISFYEKMQSDKGSIPDRFSAQQFSDYHSELNMSSLELGDSALYFCASSLAQGATNEKLFFGSGTQLSVL.

The chain has TRBV2 and TRBJ1-1; tentatively, D is TRBD1 (5 bases). Germline V lookup: CDR1 SNHLY, CDR2 FYNNEI. Trimming pared 4 bases from V and 1 base from J, leaving 7 bases between. The CDR3 consists of 13 residues. The CDR3 DNA is TGTGCCAGCAGTGGGACAAGGAACACTGAAGCTTTCTTT. Residues: CASSGTRNTEAFF.

This chain links TRBV7-2 with TRBJ2-7, with 11 bases lining up with TRBD2. CDR3 length equals 16 residues. With 2 bases clipped from V and 6 bases from J, the junction kept 9 bases outside the gene matches. The germline V gene encodes CDR1 SGHTA and CDR2 FQGNSA. The CDR3 coding sequence is TGTGCCAGCAGCTTATTTGCTAGCGGGGGGTCTGGCGAGCAGTACTTC. The encoded protein is CASSLFASGGSGEQYF. Supplemented by reference TRBV7-2 and TRBJ2-7, the full variable domain reads GAGVSQSPSNKVTEKGKDVELRCDPISGHTALYWYRQSLGQGLEFLIYFQGNSAPDKSGLPSDRFSAERTGGSVSTLTIQRTQQEDSAVYLCASSLFASGGSGEQYFGPGTRLTVT.

V is TRBV21-1 and J is TRBJ1-5; the table's D call, TRBD1, was not checked against the DNA. TRBV21-1 is a documented pseudogene. This CDR3 has 14 amino acids. CDR3 sequence: CASSKGTGETPQHF. Written as DNA, the CDR3 is TGTGCCAGCAGCAAGGGGACAGGGGAAACGCCCCAGCATTTT.

This clone was seen only once. This sequence joins TRBV2 and TRBJ2-7, with TRBD2 matching 7 bases. J lost 3 bases, V lost 8 bases, and 1 base had no gene match. Germline CDR1 reads SNHLY; CDR2 reads FYNNEI. The CDR3 sequence is 11 residues long. CDR3 in amino acids: CASREDYEQYF. Written as DNA, the CDR3 is TGTGCCAGCCGGGAGGACTACGAGCAGTACTTC.

This clone has more than one count but fewer than ten. The J gene is TRBJ2-7, the V gene TRBV18; 9 nucleotides line up with TRBD2. CDR3 size: 17 residues. V was clipped by 6 bases and J by 2 bases; unmatched bases: 14. The germline gives CDR1 KGHSH, CDR2 LQKENI. The CDR3 sequence: CASSILHLAGRPYEQYF. CDR3 bases: TGTGCCAGCTCTATTTTACATCTAGCGGGGCGCCCCTACGAGCAGTACTTC.

J is TRBJ2-7 and V is TRBV5-4, with TRBD1 matching over 8 bases. V shed 4 bases, J shed 4 bases, and the junction held 10 bases outside the gene matches. The germline V gene encodes CDR1 SGHNT and CDR2 YYREEE (reference sequence). The CDR3 has 15 amino acids. The DNA of the CDR3 is TGTGCCAGCAGCCTTGGACAGGGAGTCCAGTACGAGCAGTACTTC. Protein: CASSLGQGVQYEQYF.

This clone appeared a few times. This sequence joins TRBV29-1 and TRBJ2-2; D is unclear. The CDR3 consists of 14 residues. The germline V gene encodes CDR1 SQVTM and CDR2 ANQGSEA. Trimming stripped 3 bases from V and 1 base from J, with 9 bases between. As DNA, the CDR3 is TGCAGCGTTGACGGGTCGAGGAACACCGGGGAGCTGTTTTTT. It yields the protein CSVDGSRNTGELFF.

The chain is built from TRBV6-4 and TRBJ1-2; D might be TRBD1 (6 bases). The ends were cut back, 0 bases at V and 5 bases at J, with 10 bases in the middle. Germline CDR1 and CDR2: MRHNA and SNTAGT. The CDR3 extends over 14 amino acids. Here the CDR3 DNA reads TGTGCCAGCAGTGACTCACAGGGTCGGTATGGCTACACCTTC. Translation: CASSDSQGRYGYTF.